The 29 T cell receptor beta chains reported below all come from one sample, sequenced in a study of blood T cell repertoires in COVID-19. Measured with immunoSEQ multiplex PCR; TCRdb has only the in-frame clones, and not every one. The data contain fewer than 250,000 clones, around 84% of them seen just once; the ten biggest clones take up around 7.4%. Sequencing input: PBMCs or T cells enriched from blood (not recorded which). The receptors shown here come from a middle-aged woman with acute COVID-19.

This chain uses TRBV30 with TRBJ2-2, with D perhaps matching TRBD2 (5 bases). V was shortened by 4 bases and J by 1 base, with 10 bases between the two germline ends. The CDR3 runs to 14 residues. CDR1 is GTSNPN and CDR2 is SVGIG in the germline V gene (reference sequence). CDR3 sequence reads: CAWKSRVNTGELFF. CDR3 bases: TGTGCCTGGAAATCGCGGGTGAACACCGGGGAGCTGTTTTTT.

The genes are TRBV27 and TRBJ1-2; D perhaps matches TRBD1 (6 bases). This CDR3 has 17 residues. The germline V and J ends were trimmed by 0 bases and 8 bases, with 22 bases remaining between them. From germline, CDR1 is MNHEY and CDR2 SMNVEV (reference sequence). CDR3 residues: CASSLSPRDKGSRGYTF. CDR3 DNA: TGTGCCAGCAGTTTATCACCCCGGGACAAGGGGTCAAGAGGCTACACCTTC.

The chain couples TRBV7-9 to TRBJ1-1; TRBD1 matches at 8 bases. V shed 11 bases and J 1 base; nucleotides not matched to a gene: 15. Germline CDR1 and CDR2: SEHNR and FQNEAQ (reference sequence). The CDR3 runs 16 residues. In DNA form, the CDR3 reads TGTGCCCCCCGGACCCGGACAGGGACCAAGAACACTGAAGCTTTCTTT. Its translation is CAPRTRTGTKNTEAFF.

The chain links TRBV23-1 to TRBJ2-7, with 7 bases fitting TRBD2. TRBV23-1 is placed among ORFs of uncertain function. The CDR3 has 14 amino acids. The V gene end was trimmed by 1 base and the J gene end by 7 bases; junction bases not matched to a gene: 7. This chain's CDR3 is CASSQYSEGGEQYF. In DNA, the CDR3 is TGCGCCAGCAGTCAATATTCTGAGGGAGGGGAGCAGTACTTC.

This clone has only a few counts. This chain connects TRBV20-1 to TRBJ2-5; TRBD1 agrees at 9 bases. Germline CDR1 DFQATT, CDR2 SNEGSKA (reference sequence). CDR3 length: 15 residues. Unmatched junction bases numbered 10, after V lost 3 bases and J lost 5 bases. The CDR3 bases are TGCAGTGCTAGTGTTGGACAGGGGCTAGGGGAGACCCAGTACTTC. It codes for CSASVGQGLGETQYF.

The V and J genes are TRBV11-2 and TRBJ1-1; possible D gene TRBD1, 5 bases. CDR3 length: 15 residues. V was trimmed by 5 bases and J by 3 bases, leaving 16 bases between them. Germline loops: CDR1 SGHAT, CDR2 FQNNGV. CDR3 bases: TGTGCCAGCAGCGTAGGGACTTTCCGGGACACTGAAGCTTTCTTT. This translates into CASSVGTFRDTEAFF.

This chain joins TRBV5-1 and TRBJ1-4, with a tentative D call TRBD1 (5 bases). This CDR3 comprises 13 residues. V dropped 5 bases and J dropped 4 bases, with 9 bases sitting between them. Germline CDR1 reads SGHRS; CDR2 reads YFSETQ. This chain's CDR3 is CASRSRVNEKLFF. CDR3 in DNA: TGCGCCAGCAGGTCCAGGGTTAATGAAAAACTGTTTTTT.

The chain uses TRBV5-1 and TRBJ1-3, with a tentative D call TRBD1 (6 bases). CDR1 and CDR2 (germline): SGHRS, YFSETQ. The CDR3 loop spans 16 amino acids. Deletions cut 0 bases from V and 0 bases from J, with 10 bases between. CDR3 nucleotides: TGCGCCAGCAGCTTGGACAGGGCCCCCTCTGGAAACACCATATATTTT. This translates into CASSLDRAPSGNTIYF.

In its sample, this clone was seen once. The CDR3, as DNA: TGTGCCAGCAGTTACGATCCGGGACACTGTTACTTC. As protein: CASSYDPGHCYF. The V and J genes are TRBV6-2 or TRBV6-3 and TRBJ2-7, with D possibly being TRBD1 (6 bases). Looked up from germline, CDR1 is MNHEY and CDR2 is SVGEGT. The CDR3 totals 12 residues. Trimming took 2 bases from V and 13 from J, leaving 15 bases between them.

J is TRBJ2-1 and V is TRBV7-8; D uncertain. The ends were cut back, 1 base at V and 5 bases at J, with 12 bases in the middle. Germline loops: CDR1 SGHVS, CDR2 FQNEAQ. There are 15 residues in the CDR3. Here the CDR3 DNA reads TGTGCCAGCAGCTTAGTTGCAGGTTACAACAATGAGCAGTTCTTC. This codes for CASSLVAGYNNEQFF.

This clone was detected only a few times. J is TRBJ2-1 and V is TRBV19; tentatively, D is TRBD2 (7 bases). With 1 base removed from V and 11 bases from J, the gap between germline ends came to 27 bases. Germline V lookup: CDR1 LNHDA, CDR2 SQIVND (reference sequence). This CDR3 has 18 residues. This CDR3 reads CASSIVGEGGADGVKQFF. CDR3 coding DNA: TGTGCCAGTAGTATAGTGGGCGAGGGGGGGGCCGACGGTGTGAAGCAGTTCTTC.

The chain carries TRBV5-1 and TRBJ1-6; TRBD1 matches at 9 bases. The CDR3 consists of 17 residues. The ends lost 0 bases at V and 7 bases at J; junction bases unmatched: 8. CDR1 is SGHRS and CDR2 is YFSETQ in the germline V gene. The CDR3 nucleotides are TGCGCCAGCAGCTTGGAGCTAACAGGGGGCATGAATTCACCCCTCCACTTT. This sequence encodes CASSLELTGGMNSPLHF.

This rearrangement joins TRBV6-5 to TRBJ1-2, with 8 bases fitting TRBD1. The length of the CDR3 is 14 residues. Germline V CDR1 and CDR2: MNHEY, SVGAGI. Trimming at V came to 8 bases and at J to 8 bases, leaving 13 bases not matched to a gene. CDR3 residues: CASSNADRGGGYTF. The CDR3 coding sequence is TGTGCCAGCTCTAATGCCGACAGGGGAGGAGGCTACACCTTC.

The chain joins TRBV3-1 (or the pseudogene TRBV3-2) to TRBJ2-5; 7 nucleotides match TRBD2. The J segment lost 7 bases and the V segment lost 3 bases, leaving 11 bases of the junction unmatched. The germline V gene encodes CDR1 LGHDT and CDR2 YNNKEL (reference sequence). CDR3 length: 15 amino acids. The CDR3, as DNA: TGTGCCAGCAGCCATACCACGGGAGGCCAGGGGACCCAGTACTTC. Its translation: CASSHTTGGQGTQYF.

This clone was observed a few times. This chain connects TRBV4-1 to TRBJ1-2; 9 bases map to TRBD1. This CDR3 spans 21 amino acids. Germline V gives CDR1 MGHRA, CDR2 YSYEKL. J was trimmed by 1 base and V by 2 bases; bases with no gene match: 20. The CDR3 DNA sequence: TGCGCCAGCAGCCAACCTGTTGGATGGGCCCAGGGGACAGGGAGTAACTATGGCTACACCTTC. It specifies CASSQPVGWAQGTGSNYGYTF.

The CDR3 region has the DNA TGTGCCACCGGCTCGCGGAGCACAGATACGCAGTATTTT. Protein product: CATGSRSTDTQYF. V and J are TRBV28 and TRBJ2-3; D is unresolved. Looked up from germline, CDR1 is MDHEN and CDR2 is SYDVKM. Trimming left V 10 bases short and J 0 bases short, with 11 bases between. This CDR3 has 13 residues.

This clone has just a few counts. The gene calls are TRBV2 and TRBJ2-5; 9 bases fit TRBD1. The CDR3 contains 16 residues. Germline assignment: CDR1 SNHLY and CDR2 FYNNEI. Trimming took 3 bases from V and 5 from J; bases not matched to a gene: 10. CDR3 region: CASSDGYGTGWETQYF. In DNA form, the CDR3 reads TGTGCCAGCAGTGATGGGTACGGGACAGGGTGGGAGACCCAGTACTTC.

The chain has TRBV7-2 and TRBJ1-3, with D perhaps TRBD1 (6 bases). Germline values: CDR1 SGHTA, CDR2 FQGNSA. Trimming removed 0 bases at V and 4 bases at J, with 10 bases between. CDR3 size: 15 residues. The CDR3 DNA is TGTGCCAGCAGCTTAGCAACGAGGGGGGGAAACACCATATATTTT. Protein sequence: CASSLATRGGNTIYF.

CDR3 DNA: TGTGCCACCAGTGACCGGCCAAGAGGGTACAATGAGCAGTTCTTC. It is translated as CATSDRPRGYNEQFF. The chain combines TRBV24-1 with TRBJ2-1, with D possibly matching TRBD2 (5 bases). V was clipped by 4 bases and J by 4 bases, with 13 bases between them. Germline lookup yields CDR1 KGHDR and CDR2 SFDVKD. The CDR3 loop spans 15 amino acids.

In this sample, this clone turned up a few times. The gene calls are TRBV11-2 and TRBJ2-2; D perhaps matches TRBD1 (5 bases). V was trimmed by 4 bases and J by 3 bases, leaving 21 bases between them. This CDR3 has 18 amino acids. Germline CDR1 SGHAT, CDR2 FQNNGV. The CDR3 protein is CASSSISSAGKDTGELFF. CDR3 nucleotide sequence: TGTGCCAGCAGCTCCATTTCCTCGGCAGGGAAGGACACCGGGGAGCTGTTTTTT.

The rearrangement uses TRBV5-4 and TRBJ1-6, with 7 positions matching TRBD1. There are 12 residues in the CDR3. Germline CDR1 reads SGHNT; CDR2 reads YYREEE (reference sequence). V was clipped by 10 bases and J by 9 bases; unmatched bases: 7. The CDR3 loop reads CASEGAGSPLHF. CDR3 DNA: TGTGCCTCCGAGGGGGCTGGTTCACCCCTCCACTTT.

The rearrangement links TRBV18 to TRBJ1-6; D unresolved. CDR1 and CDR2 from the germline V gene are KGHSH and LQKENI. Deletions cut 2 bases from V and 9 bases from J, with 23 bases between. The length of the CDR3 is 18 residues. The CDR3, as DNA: TGTGCCAGCTCACCATCCTCGTCGGACGCGGCGGGGAGTTCACCCCTCCACTTT. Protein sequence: CASSPSSSDAAGSSPLHF.

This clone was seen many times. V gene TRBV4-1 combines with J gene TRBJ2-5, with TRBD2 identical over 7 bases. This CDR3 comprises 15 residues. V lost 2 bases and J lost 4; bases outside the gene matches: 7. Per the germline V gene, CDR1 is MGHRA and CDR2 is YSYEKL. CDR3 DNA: TGCGCCAGCAGCCAACACACTAGCGTAGGAGAGACCCAGTACTTC. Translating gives CASSQHTSVGETQYF.

Here the CDR3 DNA reads TGTGCCAGCAGTACGGGACAGGGGCTAAACGAGCAGTACTTC. Translating it yields CASSTGQGLNEQYF. The chain links TRBV28 to TRBJ2-7; 10 bases fit TRBD1. The length of the CDR3 is 14 residues. Trimming removed 5 bases from V and 5 bases from J; junction bases left unmatched: 6. Looked up from germline, CDR1 is MDHEN and CDR2 is SYDVKM.

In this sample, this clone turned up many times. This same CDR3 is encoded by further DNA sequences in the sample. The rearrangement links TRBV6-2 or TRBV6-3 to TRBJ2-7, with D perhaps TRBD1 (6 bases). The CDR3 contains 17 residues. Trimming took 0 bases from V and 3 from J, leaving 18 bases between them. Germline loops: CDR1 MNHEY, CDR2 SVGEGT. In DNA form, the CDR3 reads TGTGCCAGCAGTTACTCGAAAGGTGGGACAAGGGACTACGAGCAGTACTTC. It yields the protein CASSYSKGGTRDYEQYF.

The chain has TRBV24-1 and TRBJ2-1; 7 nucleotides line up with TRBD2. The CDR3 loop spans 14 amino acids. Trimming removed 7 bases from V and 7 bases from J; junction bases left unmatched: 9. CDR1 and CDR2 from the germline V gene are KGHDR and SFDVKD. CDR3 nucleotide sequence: TGTGCCACCAGCCGTGCCGGGGGGAGGAATGAGCAGTTCTTC. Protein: CATSRAGGRNEQFF.

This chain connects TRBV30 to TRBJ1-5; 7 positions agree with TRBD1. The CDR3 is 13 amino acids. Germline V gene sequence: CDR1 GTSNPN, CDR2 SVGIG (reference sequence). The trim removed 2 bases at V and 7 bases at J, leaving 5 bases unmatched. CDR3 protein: CAWSKGGGQPQHF. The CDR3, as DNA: TGTGCCTGGAGTAAAGGGGGCGGACAGCCCCAGCATTTT.

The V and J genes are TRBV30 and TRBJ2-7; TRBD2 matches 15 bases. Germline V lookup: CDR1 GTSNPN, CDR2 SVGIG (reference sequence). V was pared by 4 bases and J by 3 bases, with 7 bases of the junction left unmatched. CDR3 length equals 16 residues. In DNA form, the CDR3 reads TGTGCCTGGACGTTGGGACTAGCGGGAGGAGGCTACGAGCAGTACTTC. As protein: CAWTLGLAGGGYEQYF. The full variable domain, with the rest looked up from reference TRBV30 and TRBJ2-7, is SQTIHQWPATLVQPVGSPLSLECTVEGTSNPNLYWYRQAAGRGLQLLFYSVGIGQISSEVPQNLSASRPQDRQFILSSKKLLLSDSGFYLCAWTLGLAGGGYEQYFGPGTRLTVT.

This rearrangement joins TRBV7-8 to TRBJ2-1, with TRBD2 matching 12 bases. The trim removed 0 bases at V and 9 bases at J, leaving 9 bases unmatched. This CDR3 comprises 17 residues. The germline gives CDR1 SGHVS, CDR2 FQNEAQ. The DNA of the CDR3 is TGTGCCAGCAGCTTAGCGCGCTCTAGCGGGGGGGCTGTTGAGCAGTTCTTC. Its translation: CASSLARSSGGAVEQFF.